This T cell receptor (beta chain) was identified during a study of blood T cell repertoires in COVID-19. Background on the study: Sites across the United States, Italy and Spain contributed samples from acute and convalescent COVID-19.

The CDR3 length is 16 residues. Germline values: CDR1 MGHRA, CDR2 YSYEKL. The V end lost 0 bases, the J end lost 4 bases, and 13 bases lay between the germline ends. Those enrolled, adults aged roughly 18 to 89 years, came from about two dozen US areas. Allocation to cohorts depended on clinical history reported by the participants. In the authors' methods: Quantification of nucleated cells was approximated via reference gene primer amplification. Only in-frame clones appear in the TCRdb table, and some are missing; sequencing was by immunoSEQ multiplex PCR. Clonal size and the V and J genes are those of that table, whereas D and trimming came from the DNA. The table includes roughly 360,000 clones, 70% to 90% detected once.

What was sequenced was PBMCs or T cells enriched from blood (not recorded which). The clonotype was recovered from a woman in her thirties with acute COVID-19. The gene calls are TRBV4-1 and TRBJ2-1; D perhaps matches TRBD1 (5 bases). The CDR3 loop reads CASSQEVEGAYNEQFF. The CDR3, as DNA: TGCGCCAGCAGCCAAGAGGTGGAAGGGGCTTACAATGAGCAGTTCTTC.